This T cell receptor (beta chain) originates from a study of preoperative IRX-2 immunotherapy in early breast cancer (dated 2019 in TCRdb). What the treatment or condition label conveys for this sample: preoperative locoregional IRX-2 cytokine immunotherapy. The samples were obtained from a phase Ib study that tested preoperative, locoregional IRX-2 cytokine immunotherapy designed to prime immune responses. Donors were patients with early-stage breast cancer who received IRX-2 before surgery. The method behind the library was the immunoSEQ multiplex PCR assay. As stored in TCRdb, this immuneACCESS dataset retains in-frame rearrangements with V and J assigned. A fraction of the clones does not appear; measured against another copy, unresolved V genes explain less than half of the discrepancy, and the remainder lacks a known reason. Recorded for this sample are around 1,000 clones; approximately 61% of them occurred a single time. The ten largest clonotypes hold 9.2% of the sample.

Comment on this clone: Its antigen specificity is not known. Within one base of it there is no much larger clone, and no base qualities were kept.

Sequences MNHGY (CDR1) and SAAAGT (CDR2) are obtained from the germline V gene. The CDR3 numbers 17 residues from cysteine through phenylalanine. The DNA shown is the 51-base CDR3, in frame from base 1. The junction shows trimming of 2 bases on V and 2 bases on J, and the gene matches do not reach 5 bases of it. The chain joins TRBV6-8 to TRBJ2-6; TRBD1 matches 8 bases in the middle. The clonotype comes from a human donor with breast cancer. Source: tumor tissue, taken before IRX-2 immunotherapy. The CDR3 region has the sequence CASSYGTGYAGANVLTF. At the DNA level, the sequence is TGTGCCAGCAGTTACGGGACAGGCTATGCTGGGGCCAACGTCCTGACTTTC.